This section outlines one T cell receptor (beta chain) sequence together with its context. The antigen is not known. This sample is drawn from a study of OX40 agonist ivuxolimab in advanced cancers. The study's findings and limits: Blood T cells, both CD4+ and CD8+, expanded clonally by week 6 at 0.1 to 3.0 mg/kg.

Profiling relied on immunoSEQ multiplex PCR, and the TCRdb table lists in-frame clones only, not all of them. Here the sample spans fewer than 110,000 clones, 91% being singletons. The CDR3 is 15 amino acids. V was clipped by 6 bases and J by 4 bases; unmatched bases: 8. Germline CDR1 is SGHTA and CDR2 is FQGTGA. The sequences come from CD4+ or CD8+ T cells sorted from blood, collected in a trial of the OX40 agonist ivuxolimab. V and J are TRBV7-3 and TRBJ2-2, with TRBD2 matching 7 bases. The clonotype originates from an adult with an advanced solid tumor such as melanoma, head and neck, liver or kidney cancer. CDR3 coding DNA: TGTGCCAGCAGGCGGGGGACTTCTAGCACCGGGGAGCTGTTTTTT. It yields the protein CASRRGTSSTGELFF.